The table lists the clone carrying this T cell receptor beta chain with a few counts. The antigen is unknown. The CDR3 is 16 residues long. From germline, CDR1 is MDHEN and CDR2 SYDVKM. V was clipped by 5 bases and J by 1 base, with 16 bases between them. The data are from a study of T-cell reconstitution after alpha-beta-depleted transplantation in children. Using unique molecular identifiers, the investigators prepared the TCRbeta library. MiXCR, applied by TCRdb to the PCR reads, yields one record per CDR3 protein. The table records approximately 630,000 distinct CDR3 sequences, 10% to 15% of them present only once. Study-wide findings and caveats: One year post-transplant, T-cell counts and diversity were largely derived from T cells produced anew. About two months after transplant, alpha-beta T cells reportedly came from several hundred expanded graft clones.

The sequences come from PBMCs, collected before TCRalphabeta/CD19-depleted stem cell transplant. This chain connects TRBV28 to TRBJ2-3; no reliable D call. This receptor was obtained from a girl aged 2-10 years with congenital amegakaryocytic thrombocytopenia, due to receive a stem cell transplant. The CDR3 nucleotides are TGTGCCAGCAGTATCAATAGGTGGGCCCGCACAGATACGCAGTATTTT. Amino acids: CASSINRWARTDTQYF. Full variable domain (remainder filled in from reference TRBV28 and TRBJ2-3): DVKVTQSSRYLVKRTGEKVFLECVQDMDHENMFWYRQDPGLGLRLIYFSYDVKMKEKGDIPEGYSVSREKKERFSLILESASTNQTSMYLCASSINRWARTDTQYFGPGTRLTVL.